A selection of T cell receptor beta chains follows, all from one sample in a study of shared clonotypes between healthy human individuals. TCRdb keeps only in-frame clones here, not all; method: immunoSEQ multiplex PCR. The table lists approximately 2,200,000 clones, about 92% of them singletons, with more than 1.5% in the top ten. The sample comprised naive CD8+ T cells from PBMCs. These receptors all come from a man in his late teens or twenties in good health. Some clones in this sample may be carry-over from other donors' samples. Each CDR3 is given with its conserved first and last residue. D genes are given only for firm matches.

CASSFDREYF | TGTGCCAGCAGCTTCGACAGGGAGTACTTC | TRBV28 | TRBD1 | TRBJ2-7
CASRDPRQGMNTEAFF | TGTGCCAGCAGGGACCCGAGACAGGGGATGAACACTGAAGCTTTCTTT | TRBV2 | TRBD1 | TRBJ1-1
CASSPAPGRAGNTIYF | TGTGCCAGCTCACCAGCCCCCGGCAGGGCAGGAAACACCATATATTTT | TRBV18 | . | TRBJ1-3
CAWSAGRRDRNTDTQYF | TGTGCCTGGAGTGCCGGTCGTCGGGACAGAAACACAGATACGCAGTATTTT | TRBV30 | TRBD1 | TRBJ2-3
CASNTGDRGVYNEQFF | TGTGCCAGCAATACCGGGGACAGGGGCGTCTACAATGAGCAGTTCTTC | TRBV27 | TRBD1 | TRBJ2-1
CASSEGGTDTQYF | TGTGCCAGCAGCGAGGGGGGCACAGATACGCAGTATTTT | TRBV9 | . | TRBJ2-3
CASSHSGGGYEQYF | TGCGCCAGCAGCCATAGCGGGGGAGGCTACGAGCAGTACTTC | TRBV5-1 | TRBD2 | TRBJ2-7
CASTVLVGGGNQPQHF | TGTGCCAGCACCGTCCTGGTGGGGGGGGGCAATCAGCCCCAGCATTTT | TRBV28 | . | TRBJ1-5
CASSFSFSGANVLTF | TGTGCCAGCAGCTTTTCTTTCTCTGGGGCCAACGTCCTGACTTTC | TRBV7-8 | . | TRBJ2-6
CASSDPRGAEFF | TGTGCCAGCAGTGATCCGCGGGGGGCGGAGTTCTTC | TRBV6-5 | TRBD2 | TRBJ2-1
CASSSDGGNTGELFF | TGTGCCAGCAGCTCAGATGGCGGAAACACCGGGGAGCTGTTTTTT | TRBV11-3 | . | TRBJ2-2
CASSLATALSGNTIYF | TGTGCCAGCAGCTTAGCCACAGCCCTCTCTGGAAACACCATATATTTT | TRBV7-9 | . | TRBJ1-3